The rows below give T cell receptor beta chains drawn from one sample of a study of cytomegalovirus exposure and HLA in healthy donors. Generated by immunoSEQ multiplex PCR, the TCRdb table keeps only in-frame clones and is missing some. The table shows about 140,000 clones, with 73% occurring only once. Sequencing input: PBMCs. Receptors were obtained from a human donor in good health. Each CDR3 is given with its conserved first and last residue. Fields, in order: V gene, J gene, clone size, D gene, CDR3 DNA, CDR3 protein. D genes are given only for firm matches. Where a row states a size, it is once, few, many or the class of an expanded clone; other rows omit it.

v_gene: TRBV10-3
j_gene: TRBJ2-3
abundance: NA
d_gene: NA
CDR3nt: TGTGCCATCGGGGCTTTCGCAGATACGCAGTATTTT
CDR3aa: CAIGAFADTQYF

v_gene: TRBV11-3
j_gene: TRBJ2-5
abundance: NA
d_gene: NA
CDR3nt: TGTGCCAGCAGCCGTCGACGGACGGGGGAGACCCAGTACTTC
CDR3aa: CASSRRRTGETQYF

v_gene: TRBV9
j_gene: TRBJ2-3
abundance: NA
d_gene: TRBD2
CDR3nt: TGTGCCAGCAGCCCTAGCGGGAAGAGCACAGATACGCAGTATTTT
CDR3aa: CASSPSGKSTDTQYF

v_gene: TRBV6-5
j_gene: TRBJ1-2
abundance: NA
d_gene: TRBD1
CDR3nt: TGTGCCAGCAGTTACTCGGACAGGGGATATGGCTACACCTTC
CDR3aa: CASSYSDRGYGYTF

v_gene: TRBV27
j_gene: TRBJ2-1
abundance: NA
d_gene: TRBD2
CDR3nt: TGTGCCAGCAGATGGACTAGCGGGAGTAGGTACAATGAGCAGTTCTTC
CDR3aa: CASRWTSGSRYNEQFF

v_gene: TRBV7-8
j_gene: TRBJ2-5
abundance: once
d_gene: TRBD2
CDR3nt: TGTGCCAGCAGCTTAGATCGAGCGGGAGCGGAGGAGACCCAGTACTTC
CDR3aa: CASSLDRAGAEETQYF

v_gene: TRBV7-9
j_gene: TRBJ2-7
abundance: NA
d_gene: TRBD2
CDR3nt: TGTGCCAGCAGCTCAGGCAGGGAGGGAGATAACTTC
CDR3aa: CASSSGREGDNF

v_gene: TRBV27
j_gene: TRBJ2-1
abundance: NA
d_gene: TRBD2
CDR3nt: TGTGCCAGCAGTTTGGGAGGGGAAAATGAGCAGTTCTTC
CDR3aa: CASSLGGENEQFF

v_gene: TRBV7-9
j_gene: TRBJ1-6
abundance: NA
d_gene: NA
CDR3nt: TGTGCCAGCAGCTTAGTAGGGGCCACATCACCCCTCCACTTT
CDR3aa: CASSLVGATSPLHF

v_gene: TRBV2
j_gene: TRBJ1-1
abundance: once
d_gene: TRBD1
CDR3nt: TGTGCCAGCCCAGGGGGCCCGAACACTGAAGCTTTCTTT
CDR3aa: CASPGGPNTEAFF

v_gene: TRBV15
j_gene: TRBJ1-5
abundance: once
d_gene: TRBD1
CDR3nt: TGTGCCACTAGCCGAGACAGGGGGCGAAATCAGCCCCAGCATTTT
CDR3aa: CATSRDRGRNQPQHF

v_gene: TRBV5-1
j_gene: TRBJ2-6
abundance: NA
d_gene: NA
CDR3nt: TGCGCCAGCAGCTTGGGGGCCTCTGGGGCCAACGTCCTGACTTTC
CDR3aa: CASSLGASGANVLTF

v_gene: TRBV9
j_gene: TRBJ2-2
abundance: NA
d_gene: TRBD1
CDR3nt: TGTGCCAGCAGCCCCGGACAGGGGTGGTCCGGGGAGCTGTTTTTT
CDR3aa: CASSPGQGWSGELFF

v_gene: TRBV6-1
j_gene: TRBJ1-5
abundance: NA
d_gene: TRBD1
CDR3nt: TGTGCCAGCAGAGTCACAGGGGCAGGTCAGCCCCAGCATTTT
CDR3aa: CASRVTGAGQPQHF

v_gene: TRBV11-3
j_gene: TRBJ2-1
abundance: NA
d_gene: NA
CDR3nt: TGTGCCAGCAGCCATAGGCCAGGGGAATACAATGAGCAGTTCTTC
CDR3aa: CASSHRPGEYNEQFF

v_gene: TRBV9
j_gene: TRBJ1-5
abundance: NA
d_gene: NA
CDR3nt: TGTGCCAGCAGCGTAACCGGGACTGAGATGGTTCCCCAGCATTTT
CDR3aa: CASSVTGTEMVPQHF

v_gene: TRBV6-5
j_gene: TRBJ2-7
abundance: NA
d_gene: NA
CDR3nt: TGTGCCAGCAGTTTTGGGAGCGAGCAGTACTTC
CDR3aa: CASSFGSEQYF

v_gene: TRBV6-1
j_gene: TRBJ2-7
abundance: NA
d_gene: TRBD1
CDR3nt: TGTGCCAGCAGCCTGGACAGGGGTCTAATCGAGCAGTACTTC
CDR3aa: CASSLDRGLIEQYF

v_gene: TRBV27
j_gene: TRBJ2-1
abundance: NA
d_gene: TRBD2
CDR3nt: TGTGCCAGTCGACTAGCGGCCACATCGGGCAATGAGCAGTTCTTC
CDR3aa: CASRLAATSGNEQFF

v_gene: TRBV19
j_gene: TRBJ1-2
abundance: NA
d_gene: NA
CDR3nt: TGTGCCAGTAGTACCCAGGGCCGGGGCTACACCTTC
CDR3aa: CASSTQGRGYTF

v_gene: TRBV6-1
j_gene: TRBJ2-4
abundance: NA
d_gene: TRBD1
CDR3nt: TGTGCCAGCAGTCGGGACAGAAAAAACATTCAGTACTTC
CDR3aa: CASSRDRKNIQYF

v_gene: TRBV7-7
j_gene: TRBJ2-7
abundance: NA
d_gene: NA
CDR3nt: TGTGCTAGCAGCTTGGGCAGAGCCTACGAGCAGTACTTC
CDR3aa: CASSLGRAYEQYF

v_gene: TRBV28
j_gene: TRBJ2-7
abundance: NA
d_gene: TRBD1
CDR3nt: TGTGCCAGCAATTTCCCCGGACAGGGTATATACGAGCAGTACTTC
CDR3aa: CASNFPGQGIYEQYF

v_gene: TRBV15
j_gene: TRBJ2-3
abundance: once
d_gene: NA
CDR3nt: TGTGCCACCAGCAGAGTGCGGGTTTCAGATACGCAGTATTTT
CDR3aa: CATSRVRVSDTQYF

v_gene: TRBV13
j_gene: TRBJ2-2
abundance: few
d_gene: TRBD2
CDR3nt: TGTGCCAGCAGCTTAGTAGCGGGAGGGAAAACCGGGGAGCTGTTTTTT
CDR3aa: CASSLVAGGKTGELFF

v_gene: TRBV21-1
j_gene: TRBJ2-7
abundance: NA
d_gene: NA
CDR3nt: TGTGCCAGCAGGGACAGGGGGCTAAGGATCCCATACGAGCAGTACTTC
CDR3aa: CASRDRGLRIPYEQYF

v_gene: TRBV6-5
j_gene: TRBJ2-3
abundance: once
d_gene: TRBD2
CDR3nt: TGTGCCAGCAGTCTAGCGGGGGACACAGATACGCAGTATTTT
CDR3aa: CASSLAGDTDTQYF

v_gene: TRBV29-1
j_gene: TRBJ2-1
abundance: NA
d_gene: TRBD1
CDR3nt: TGCAGCGTTGAAGTACCGCAGGGGGTGTTCGATGAGCAGTTCTTC
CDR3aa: CSVEVPQGVFDEQFF

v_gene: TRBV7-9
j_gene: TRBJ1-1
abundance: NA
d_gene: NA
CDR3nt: TGTGCCAGCAGCTTGACAGGAACTGAAGCTTTCTTT
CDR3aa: CASSLTGTEAFF

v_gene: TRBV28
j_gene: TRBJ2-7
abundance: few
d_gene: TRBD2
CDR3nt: TGTGCCAGCAGCCGACGGATGGGGGGAGGGCCGGACGAGCAGTACTTC
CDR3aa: CASSRRMGGGPDEQYF

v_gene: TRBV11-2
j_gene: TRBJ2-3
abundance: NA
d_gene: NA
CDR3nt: TGTGCCAGCAGCTTAGGGCGCACAGATACGCAGTATTTT
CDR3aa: CASSLGRTDTQYF

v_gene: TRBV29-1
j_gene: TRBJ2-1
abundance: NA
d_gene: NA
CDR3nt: TGCAGCGTTTTAGCTCGTGAGCAGTTCTTC
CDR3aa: CSVLAREQFF

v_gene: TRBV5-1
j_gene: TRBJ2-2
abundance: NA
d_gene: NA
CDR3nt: TGCGCCAGCAGCTTGGCCCGGCAGGGGGGTCACACCGGGGAGCTGTTTTTT
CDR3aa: CASSLARQGGHTGELFF

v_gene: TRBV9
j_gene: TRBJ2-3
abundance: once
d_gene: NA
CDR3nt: TGTGCCAGCAGCTCCCGGGATCTGAGCACAGATACGCAGTATTTT
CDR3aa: CASSSRDLSTDTQYF

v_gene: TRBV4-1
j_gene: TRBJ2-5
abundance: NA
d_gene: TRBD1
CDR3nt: TGCGCCAGCAGCCAACCGGGACAGGGGGAGGTGGAAACCCAGTACTTC
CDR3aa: CASSQPGQGEVETQYF

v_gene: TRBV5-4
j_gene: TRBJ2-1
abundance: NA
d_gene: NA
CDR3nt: TGTGCCAGCAGCCCCACGGTTTGGGCCAGGGAGCAGTTCTTC
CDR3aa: CASSPTVWAREQFF

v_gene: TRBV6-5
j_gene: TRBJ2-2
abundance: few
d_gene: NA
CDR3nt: TGTGCCAGCAGTGAGAGGAGGGCGGCCGGGGAGCTGTTTTTT
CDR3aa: CASSERRAAGELFF

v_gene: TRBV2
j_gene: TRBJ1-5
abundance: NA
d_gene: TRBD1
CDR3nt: TGTGCCAGCAGTCTAGGACAGGGGGTAAGCAATCAGCCCCAGCATTTT
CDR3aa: CASSLGQGVSNQPQHF

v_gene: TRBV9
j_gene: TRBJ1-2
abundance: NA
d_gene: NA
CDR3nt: TGTGCCAGCAGCTTGCTCCAGGGTGGGGTTACTTATGGCTACACCTTC
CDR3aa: CASSLLQGGVTYGYTF

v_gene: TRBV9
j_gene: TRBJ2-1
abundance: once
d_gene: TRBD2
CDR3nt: TGTGCCAGCAGCCTAATAGGGACTAGCGGGGTGTCCAATGAGCAGTTCTTC
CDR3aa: CASSLIGTSGVSNEQFF

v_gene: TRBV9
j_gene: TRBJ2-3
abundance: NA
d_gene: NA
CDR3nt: TGTGCCAGCAGCGTAGTAATCGCAGATACGCAGTATTTT
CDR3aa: CASSVVIADTQYF

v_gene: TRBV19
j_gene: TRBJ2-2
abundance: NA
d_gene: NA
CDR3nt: TGTGCCAGTAGTATAGATACTAGCTCCGGGGAGCTGTTTTTT
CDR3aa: CASSIDTSSGELFF

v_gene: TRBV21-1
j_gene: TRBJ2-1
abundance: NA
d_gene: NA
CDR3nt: TGTGCCAGCAGCAAAACGGGGGCGGGAGGCAACAATGAGCAGTTCTTC
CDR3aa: CASSKTGAGGNNEQFF

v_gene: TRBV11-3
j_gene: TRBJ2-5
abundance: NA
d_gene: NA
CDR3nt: TGTGCCAGCAGCGTACAAGAGACCCAGTACTTC
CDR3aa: CASSVQETQYF

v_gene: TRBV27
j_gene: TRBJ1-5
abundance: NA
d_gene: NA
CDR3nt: TGTGCCAGCAGTTCTCCGTGGACAGCTCGTCCGGGAAGCAATCAGCCCCAGCATTTT
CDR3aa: CASSSPWTARPGSNQPQHF

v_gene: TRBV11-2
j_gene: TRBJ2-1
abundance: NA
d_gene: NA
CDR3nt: TGTGCCAGCAGCCCACCCAGCAGGGGATGGCAGTTCTTC
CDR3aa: CASSPPSRGWQFF

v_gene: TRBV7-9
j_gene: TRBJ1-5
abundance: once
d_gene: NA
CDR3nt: TGTGCCAGCAGATCCGGGGTAGGGCCCCAGCATTTT
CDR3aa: CASRSGVGPQHF

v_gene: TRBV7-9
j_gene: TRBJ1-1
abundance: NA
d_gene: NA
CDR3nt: TGTGCCAGCAGCTCCCTGGGGCGCCACATGAACACTGAAGCTTTCTTT
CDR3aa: CASSSLGRHMNTEAFF

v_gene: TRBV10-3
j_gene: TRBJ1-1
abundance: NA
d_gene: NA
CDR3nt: TGTGCCATCAGTGACCGCAGGAACACTGAAGCTTTCTTT
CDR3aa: CAISDRRNTEAFF

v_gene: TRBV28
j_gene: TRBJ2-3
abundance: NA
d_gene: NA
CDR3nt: TGTGCCAGCACTGCGGGACTTTCGACAGATACGCAGTATTTT
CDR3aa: CASTAGLSTDTQYF

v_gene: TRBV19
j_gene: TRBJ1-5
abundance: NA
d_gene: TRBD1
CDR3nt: TGTGCCACCTCACCCCGTGGACAGGTTAGCAATCAGCCCCAGCATTTT
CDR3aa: CATSPRGQVSNQPQHF

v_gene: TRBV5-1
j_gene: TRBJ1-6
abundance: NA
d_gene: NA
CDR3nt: TGCGCCAGCAGCCCGTTGGACAGCAATAATTCACCCCTCCACTTT
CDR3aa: CASSPLDSNNSPLHF

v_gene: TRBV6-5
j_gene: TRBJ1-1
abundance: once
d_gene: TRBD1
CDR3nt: TGTGCCAGCAGTCGGACAGGGGCTGAAGCTTTCTTT
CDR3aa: CASSRTGAEAFF

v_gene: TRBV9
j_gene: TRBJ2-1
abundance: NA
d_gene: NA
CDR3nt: TGTGCCAGCAGCGTAGGTTTGCTAGTTTCATACAATGAGCAGTTCTTC
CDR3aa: CASSVGLLVSYNEQFF

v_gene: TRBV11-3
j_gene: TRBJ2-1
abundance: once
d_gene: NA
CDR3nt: TGTGCCAGCAGCTTAGGACCGGGGTATGAGCAGTTCTTC
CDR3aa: CASSLGPGYEQFF